Listed below are T cell receptor beta chains from one sample, sequenced in a study of kidney transplant recipient with SARS-CoV-2 infection. A single record per CDR3 protein comes from TCRdb applying MiXCR to the reads. The data hold approximately 240,000 distinct CDR3 sequences, with around 28% observed a single time. The sequenced sample was a blood sample, obtained at baseline and on day 111 from a kidney transplant recipient. Receptors were obtained from a male patient younger than 45 who had COVID-19 and was a kidney transplant recipient. The graft donor may be the source of some T cells. The CDR3 runs from the conserved cysteine through the conserved F or W. Fields, in order: D gene, J gene, clone size, V gene, CDR3 protein, CDR3 DNA. A D gene is named only where the DNA matches it firmly. Part of the rows lack a size; the others show once, few, many or a class for expanded clones.

.,TRBJ1-2,many,TRBV16,CASSGWLVVRKTYGYTF,TGTGCCAGCAGCGGTTGGTTGGTCGTTAGAAAGACCTATGGCTACACCTTC
.,TRBJ1-2,many,TRBV4-3,CASSYFSGRRKTYGYTF,TGCGCCAGCAGCTACTTCTCAGGACGTCGAAAGACCTATGGCTACACCTTC
.,TRBJ1-2,few,TRBV16,CASSIAVVVRKTYGYTF,TGTGCCAGCAGCATTGCCGTGGTCGTTAGAAAGACCTATGGCTACACCTTC
.,TRBJ1-2,many,TRBV5-4,CASSLDAVRDGYTF,TGTGCCAGCAGCTTGGACGCGGTCAGGGATGGCTACACCTTC
TRBD2,TRBJ2-1,many,TRBV7-9,CASSPRTSGSRIYNEQFF,TGTGCCAGCAGCCCTCGGACTAGCGGGAGCCGAATCTACAATGAGCAGTTCTTC
.,TRBJ1-2,many,TRBV11-2,CASSAIRTSRKTYGYTF,TGTGCCAGCAGCGCGATCCGAACAAGCAGAAAGACCTATGGCTACACCTTC
TRBD2,TRBJ2-7,.,TRBV20-1,CRAFDSGRYEQYF,TGCAGAGCTTTTGATAGCGGGAGGTACGAGCAGTACTTC
.,TRBJ1-2,many,TRBV30,CAWRWVDHGANYGYTF,TGTGCCTGGAGATGGGTTGACCACGGGGCTAACTATGGCTACACCTTC
.,TRBJ2-3,many,TRBV21-1,CASRAVLATVMQDTQYF,TGTGCCAGCAGGGCAGTGTTAGCTACAGTCATGCAAGATACGCAGTATTTT
.,TRBJ1-2,.,TRBV10-1,CASSGVTRSRKTYGYTF,TGCGCCAGCAGTGGTGTCACAAGATCGCGAAAGACCTATGGCTACACCTTC
.,TRBJ1-5,.,TRBV30,CAWSPGGNSNQPQHF,TGTGCCTGGAGTCCGGGCGGAAATAGCAATCAGCCCCAGCATTTT
.,TRBJ1-6,many,TRBV7-3,CASSQVGPQLYSPLHF,TGTGCCAGCAGCCAAGTGGGCCCTCAACTATATTCACCCCTCCACTTT
.,TRBJ1-2,many,TRBV15,CATSKYERCGKTYGYTF,TGTGCCACCAGCAAGTATGAAAGGTGTGGAAAGACCTATGGCTACACCTTC
.,TRBJ1-1,many,TRBV28,CASSLDASGPNTEAFF,TGTGCCAGCAGTTTGGATGCGTCAGGGCCCAACACTGAAGCTTTCTTT
.,TRBJ1-2,many,TRBV2,CASRPTPGPSSYGYTF,TGTGCCAGCAGACCTACGCCGGGCCCATCGAGTTATGGCTACACCTTC
.,TRBJ1-2,many,TRBV7-7,CASSAMGKCRKTYGYTF,TGTGCCAGCAGCGCAATGGGTAAGTGCCGAAAGACCTATGGCTACACCTTC
TRBD1,TRBJ2-7,many,TRBV6-5,CASSYGAGGEDEQYF,TGTGCCAGCAGTTACGGGGCAGGGGGCGAAGACGAGCAGTACTTC
.,TRBJ2-3,few,TRBV19,CASSTGFATQYF,TGTGCCAGTAGTACCGGGTTTGCTACGCAGTATTTT
.,TRBJ1-2,many,TRBV25-1,CASSFAPELGKTYGYTF,TGTGCCAGCAGTTTTGCGCCAGAACTGGGAAAGACCTATGGCTACACCTTC
.,TRBJ2-7,many,TRBV6-2/TRBV6-3,CASSSLSSSYEQYF,TGTGCCAGCAGTTCCCTTTCTAGCTCCTACGAGCAGTACTTC
.,TRBJ2-2,many,TRBV5-4,CASSSGTQNTGELFF,TGTGCCAGCAGCTCAGGGACACAGAACACCGGGGAGCTGTTTTTT
.,TRBJ2-5,few,TRBV7-6,CASSSGRGAPLQETQYF,TGTGCCAGCAGCTCTGGACGGGGGGCGCCTCTCCAAGAGACCCAGTACTTC
.,TRBJ1-2,many,TRBV7-4,CASSQSVSARKTYGYTF,TGTGCCAGCAGCCAAAGTGTTTCAGCTCGAAAGACCTATGGCTACACCTTC
.,TRBJ1-6,many,TRBV9,CASSEGPDVNSPLHF,TGTGCCAGCAGCGAGGGTCCAGATGTGAATTCACCCCTCCACTTT
.,TRBJ1-5,.,TRBV7-2,CASTLGQESQPQRF,TGTGCCAGCACCTTGGGGCAGGAGAGTCAGCCCCAGCGTTTT
.,TRBJ1-3,many,TRBV30,CAWSRGRGNTIYF,TGTGCCTGGAGTCGAGGACGTGGAAACACCATATATTTT
.,TRBJ1-2,many,TRBV2,CASMEPGTNYGYTF,TGTGCCAGCATGGAGCCCGGGACCAACTATGGCTACACCTTC
.,TRBJ1-2,many,TRBV3-1,CASSATSTLRKTYGYTF,TGTGCCAGCAGCGCGACAAGCACCCTTCGAAAGACCTATGGCTACACCTTC
.,TRBJ1-2,many,TRBV7-9,CASSSGAWANYGYTF,TGTGCCAGCAGCTCAGGCGCCTGGGCCAACTATGGCTACACCTTC
.,TRBJ2-2,many,TRBV5-1,CASSLELTGELFF,TGCGCCAGCAGCTTGGAACTCACCGGGGAGCTGTTTTTT
.,TRBJ1-2,many,TRBV11-1,CASSELNKAGKTYGYTF,TGTGCCAGCAGCGAGTTAAATAAGGCTGGAAAGACCTATGGCTACACCTTC
.,TRBJ1-2,.,TRBV8-2,CGSRSIDSRKTYGYTF,TGTGGCAGTCGGAGCATTGATAGCCGAAAGACCTATGGCTACACCTTC
TRBD1,TRBJ2-7,many,TRBV6-6,CASSTYPGQGTYEQYF,TGTGCCAGCAGTACGTATCCGGGACAGGGTACGTACGAGCAGTACTTC
.,TRBJ2-2,many,TRBV19,CASSISRDTGELFF,TGTGCCAGTAGTATTTCTCGGGACACCGGGGAGCTGTTTTTT
.,TRBJ1-5,.,TRBV30,CAWKVGGGGQPQHF,TGTGCCTGGAAGGTTGGGGGGGGCGGTCAGCCCCAGCATTTT
.,TRBJ1-2,.,TRBV6-6,CASSAKKGGRKTYGYTF,TGTGCCAGCAGTGCAAAGAAAGGTGGGAGAAAGACCTATGGCTACACCTTC
.,TRBJ2-3,few,TRBV5-4,CASSLHQGAIDTQYF,TGTGCCAGCAGCTTACATCAAGGGGCAATAGATACGCAGTATTTT
.,TRBJ1-2,many,TRBV15,CATSPLGRCGKTYGYTF,TGTGCCACCAGCCCTTTGGGAAGGTGTGGAAAGACCTATGGCTACACCTTC
.,TRBJ1-2,.,TRBV6-2/TRBV6-3,CASSCSFCVGKTYGYTF,TGTGCCAGCAGTTGTAGCTTCTGCGTCGGAAAGACCTATGGCTACACCTTC
.,TRBJ2-1,.,TRBV12-3/TRBV12-4,CASRWGSGALEQFF,TGTGCCAGCCGATGGGGATCTGGGGCCCTTGAGCAGTTCTTC
.,TRBJ1-2,many,TRBV21-1,CASSKTGQGYGYTF,TGTGCCAGCAGCAAAACCGGACAGGGCTATGGCTACACCTTC
TRBD2,TRBJ2-1,many,TRBV7-8,CASSSPFSGGAYEQFF,TGTGCCAGCAGCTCCCCTTTTAGCGGGGGGGCGTATGAGCAGTTCTTC
.,TRBJ2-3,few,TRBV5-4,CASSLIGLAADTQYF,TGTGCCAGCAGCTTAATAGGGCTTGCGGCAGATACGCAGTATTTT
.,TRBJ1-2,many,TRBV11-1,CASSRHRKAGKTYGYTF,TGTGCCAGCAGCCGTCATCGTAAGGCTGGAAAGACCTATGGCTACACCTTC
TRBD1,TRBJ1-1,many,TRBV6-5,CASSYGRTGENTEAFF,TGTGCCAGCAGTTATGGGAGGACAGGGGAGAACACTGAAGCTTTCTTT
TRBD1,TRBJ2-5,many,TRBV28,CASSVSTGNQETQYF,TGTGCCAGCAGTGTCTCGACAGGGAACCAAGAGACCCAGTACTTC
.,TRBJ1-2,many,TRBV28,CASNPERARGYTF,TGTGCCAGCAACCCCGAAAGGGCGCGTGGCTACACCTTC